This TCR beta chain stems from a study of shared clonotypes between healthy human individuals. General observations from the study: Only a few donors were included, so the genetic and exposure-history diversity represented was limited.

Clones were read by immunoSEQ multiplex PCR, and TCRdb kept only the in-frame ones, dropping some. The repertoire consists of around 450,000 clones, with about four fifths occurring once and the leading ten covering roughly an eighth. A remark on this clone: The antigen is not known.

The clonotype was recovered from a woman in her forties in good health. Some clones in this sample may be carry-over from other donors' samples. The sequencing input was PBMCs.

The CDR3 region is CASSHGIAGQEGQPQHF. As DNA, the CDR3 is TGTGCCAGCAGCCATGGTATTGCGGGACAGGAGGGTCAGCCCCAGCATTTT. The chain has TRBV4-2 and TRBJ1-5, with 8 bases lining up with TRBD1. The trim removed 3 bases at V and 6 bases at J, leaving 13 bases unmatched. The CDR3 extends over 17 amino acids. Germline values: CDR1 LGHNA, CDR2 YNFKEQ.